This T cell receptor (beta chain) stems from a study of cytomegalovirus exposure and HLA in healthy donors. Only in-frame clones appear in the TCRdb table, and some are missing; sequencing was by immunoSEQ multiplex PCR. The sample gives approximately 110,000 clones, 85% to 90% of which show up once; 4% is in the top ten. The sample was PBMCs. This TCR was sampled from a woman between 18 and 30 years old in good health and CMV-seropositive.

The CDR3 nucleotides are TGTGCCAGCAGCCCTGCGGGGGGGGCCGCAGGGGGCTACACCTTC. As protein: CASSPAGGAAGGYTF. The V and J genes are TRBV9 and TRBJ1-2; perhaps TRBD1 as D (6 bases). Trimming took 4 bases from V and 8 from J, leaving 21 bases between them. Germline CDR1 reads SGDLS; CDR2 reads YYNGEE. The CDR3 extends over 15 amino acids.